These 15 T cell receptor beta chains originate from one sample sequenced in a study of OX40 agonist ivuxolimab in advanced cancers. TCRdb's table, derived via immunoSEQ multiplex PCR, lists solely in-frame clones and lacks some. The sample gives 97,000 or so clones, about 90% of which show up once; roughly 0.16% is in the top ten. The sample here was CD4+ or CD8+ T cells sorted from blood, taken in a trial of the OX40 agonist ivuxolimab. The origin of the receptors is an adult with an advanced solid tumor such as melanoma, head and neck, liver or kidney cancer.

The rearrangement links TRBV5-6 to TRBJ1-2; D might be TRBD1 (5 bases). The ends were cut back, 2 bases at V and 5 bases at J, with 13 bases in the middle. In germline, CDR1 is SGHDT, CDR2 YYEEEE. The CDR3 is made up of 14 amino acids. The CDR3 DNA sequence: TGTGCCAGCAGCTTTATTCAGGGAGGGTATGGCTACACCTTC. Amino acids: CASSFIQGGYGYTF.

The V call is TRBV4-2, the J call TRBJ1-5, with a weak D call TRBD1 (5 bases). The V and J ends lost 0 bases and 2 bases respectively, with 8 bases between them. Germline V gene sequence: CDR1 LGHNA, CDR2 YNFKEQ. This CDR3 has 15 residues. The CDR3 bases are TGTGCCAGCAGCCAAGAAACAGGCCGCAATCAGCCCCAGCATTTT. Its protein is CASSQETGRNQPQHF.

The chain has TRBV5-1 and TRBJ1-2, with D tentatively TRBD1 (6 bases). Germline assignment: CDR1 SGHRS and CDR2 YFSETQ. This CDR3 is built from 16 residues. V lost 0 bases and J 4 bases, leaving 16 bases between the germline ends. This CDR3 reads CASSLDVRGQFYGYTF. As DNA, the CDR3 is TGCGCCAGCAGCTTGGACGTTCGCGGACAGTTCTATGGCTACACCTTC.

V usage is TRBV16 and J usage is TRBJ1-5, with D maybe TRBD1 (5 bases). With 1 base removed from V and 4 bases from J, the gap between germline ends came to 14 bases. This CDR3 is 16 amino acids long. Germline lookup yields CDR1 KGHSY and CDR2 FQNENV. The CDR3 DNA sequence: TGTGCCAGCAGCCAATTAAAGGGACGCCGAAATCAGCCCCAGCATTTT. Amino acids: CASSQLKGRRNQPQHF.

This clone was detected a few times. The chain is built from TRBV25-1 and TRBJ2-7; D remains unclear. Germline CDR1 and CDR2: MGHDK and SYGVNS. The CDR3 is 14 residues long. With 5 bases removed from V and 4 bases from J, the gap between germline ends came to 15 bases. The chain's CDR3 is CASSPPRKPYEQYF. The CDR3 DNA reads as TGTGCCAGCAGTCCCCCCCGGAAACCTTACGAGCAGTACTTC.

V usage is TRBV7-8 and J usage is TRBJ1-2; D may be TRBD1 (6 bases). V gave up 5 bases and J gave up 8 bases, with 21 bases separating them. This CDR3 is 15 amino acids long. Germline V gene data show CDR1 as SGHVS and CDR2 as FQNEAQ. Written as DNA, the CDR3 is TGTGCCAGCAGCCCCACCGTCGGCACACAGGGCGGCTACACCTTC. This translates into CASSPTVGTQGGYTF.

The sample holds a few counts of this clone. The rearrangement links TRBV30 to TRBJ1-1; TRBD1 is a possible D gene (5 bases). The CDR3 is made up of 14 amino acids. Germline CDR1 and CDR2: GTSNPN and SVGIG (reference sequence). V shed 0 bases and J shed 0 bases, with 8 bases lying between them. CDR3 nucleotide sequence: TGTGCCTGGAGTGTAGGACATTTGAACACTGAAGCTTTCTTT. Protein product: CAWSVGHLNTEAFF. The full variable domain, completed using reference TRBV30 and TRBJ1-1, is SQTIHQWPATLVQPVGSPLSLECTVEGTSNPNLYWYRQAAGRGLQLLFYSVGIGQISSEVPQNLSASRPQDRQFILSSKKLLLSDSGFYLCAWSVGHLNTEAFFGQGTRLTVV.

The chain employs TRBV28 and TRBJ1-5; D possibly corresponds to TRBD1 (5 bases). This CDR3 contains 14 residues. The V end was cut by 8 bases, the J end by 7 bases, with 18 bases between. The V gene's germline CDR1 is MDHEN and CDR2 SYDVKM. The CDR3 is CASAPPGFGQPQHF. The CDR3 DNA follows: TGTGCCAGCGCTCCGCCAGGGTTTGGACAGCCCCAGCATTTT.

DNA of the CDR3: TGTGCCAGCAGTGCTGGACCTGACACCTTC. It specifies CASSAGPDTF. This chain uses TRBV6-1 with TRBJ1-2; no firm D call. The CDR3 has 10 residues. Germline CDR1 is MNHNS and CDR2 is SASEGT. V lost 4 bases and J lost 12, with 9 bases in between.

This chain connects TRBV2 to TRBJ1-5; D is perhaps TRBD1 (5 bases). CDR1 SNHLY and CDR2 FYNNEI come from the germline V gene. V was cut by 6 bases and J by 1 base, with 13 bases left in between. This CDR3 is 15 amino acids long. The DNA for the CDR3 is TGTGCCAGCAGGGGGGGTGGGGAGAGCAATCAGCCCCAGCATTTT. Translation gives CASRGGGESNQPQHF.

The chain employs TRBV6-1 and TRBJ1-6; a weak D match, TRBD1 (6 bases). Between the trimmed V and J ends, which lost 2 bases and 7 bases, there was a span of 12 bases. This CDR3 contains 15 residues. Germline V gene sequence: CDR1 MNHNS, CDR2 SASEGT. The CDR3 coding sequence is TGTGCCAGCAGTGAACCCGGCAGGGGAAATTCACCCCTCCACTTT. Its protein product is CASSEPGRGNSPLHF.

This clone was seen only a few times. This chain joins TRBV6-1 and TRBJ1-1, with 7 bases aligning to TRBD1. The CDR3 loop spans 11 amino acids. J gave up 9 bases and V 10 bases, and 8 bases lay outside the gene matches. Germline V lookup: CDR1 MNHNS, CDR2 SASEGT. The CDR3 sequence is CATWDRLKAFF. Here the CDR3 DNA reads TGTGCCACCTGGGACAGACTTAAAGCTTTCTTT.

The J gene is TRBJ1-6, the V gene TRBV19; D might be TRBD1 (5 bases). This CDR3 contains 14 residues. Trimming pared 2 bases from V and 8 bases from J, leaving 10 bases between. Per germline, CDR1 LNHDA and CDR2 SQIVND (reference sequence). The CDR3 sequence: CASSIQGRDSPLHF. CDR3 DNA sequence: TGTGCCAGTAGTATACAGGGTAGAGATTCACCCCTCCACTTT.

This chain joins TRBV27 and TRBJ2-6, with D perhaps TRBD1 (6 bases). The CDR3 is 15 amino acids. Germline V gene lookup returns CDR1 MNHEY and CDR2 SMNVEV (reference sequence). The germline V and J ends were trimmed by 5 bases and 1 base, with 9 bases remaining between them. The CDR3 region is CASSLTGSGANVLTF. The CDR3 nucleotides read TGTGCCAGCAGTCTAACAGGGTCTGGGGCCAACGTCCTGACTTTC.

On this clone itself: The sample carries other DNA sequences with the same CDR3. Here the CDR3 DNA reads TGTGCCAGCAGCGCTTTCGGACTAGCTGGGAATGAGCAGTTCTTC. Encoded protein: CASSAFGLAGNEQFF. The chain has TRBV6-5 and TRBJ2-1; TRBD2 aligns across 8 bases. The CDR3 is 15 amino acids. Losses at the gene ends were 6 bases for V and 7 bases for J; bases not matched to a gene: 11. Per the germline V gene, CDR1 is MNHEY and CDR2 is SVGAGI.